A selection of T cell receptor beta chains follows, all from one sample in a study of shared clonotypes between healthy human individuals. Only in-frame clones appear in the TCRdb table, and some are missing; sequencing was by immunoSEQ multiplex PCR. The data show roughly 450,000 clones, with around 74% seen just once and under 15% held by the top ten. The specimen sequenced was PBMCs. These receptors came from a woman between 40 and 55 years old in good health. Some clones in this sample may be carry-over from other donors' samples. Both conserved end residues are part of each CDR3. D genes are given only for firm matches. Size is stated for part of the rows, as once, few or many counts, or as a class when the clone is expanded.

J,size,D,V,CDR3,DNA
TRBJ2-3,-,TRBD2,TRBV6-4,CASSVGRAQDTQYF,TGTGCCAGCAGTGTCGGGAGGGCCCAAGATACGCAGTATTTT
TRBJ1-4,few,-,TRBV4-3,CASSQDIQEKLFF,TGCGCCAGCAGCCAAGACATTCAGGAAAAACTGTTTTTT
TRBJ2-7,-,-,TRBV28,CASSLEGYSYEQYF,TGTGCCAGCAGTTTGGAGGGCTACTCCTACGAGCAGTACTTC
TRBJ1-2,few,TRBD1,TRBV20-1,CSATGNYGYTF,TGCAGTGCGACAGGGAACTATGGCTACACCTTC
TRBJ2-2,-,-,TRBV19,CASRKGSANTGELFF,TGTGCCAGTAGGAAGGGGAGTGCGAACACCGGGGAGCTGTTTTTT
TRBJ1-5,few,-,TRBV7-6,CASSLEQLSQPQHF,TGTGCCAGCAGCTTAGAGCAGCTTAGTCAGCCCCAGCATTTT
TRBJ2-5,-,-,TRBV6-1,CASRPRDMYQETQYF,TGTGCCAGCAGACCCCGGGACATGTACCAAGAGACCCAGTACTTC
TRBJ2-7,-,-,TRBV10-1,CASSNSYEQYF,TGCGCCAGCAGTAACTCCTACGAGCAGTACTTC
TRBJ2-7,-,-,TRBV7-8,CASSLGGRERSYEQYF,TGTGCCAGCAGCTTAGGAGGGCGGGAACGCTCCTACGAGCAGTACTTC
TRBJ2-3,many,-,TRBV7-2,CASSPGPIVDTQYF,TGTGCCAGCAGCCCGGGTCCGATTGTAGATACGCAGTATTTT